This TCR beta chain was observed in a study of T cells in Graves' hyperthyroidism and ophthalmopathy. Study findings and constraints: Ophthalmopathy was model-predicted a median approximately 6.9 months pre-onset. Appearing also in blood were most of the thyroid clonotypes expanded above 0.001. Ophthalmopathy stood apart from stable hyperthyroidism in a 13 V-J model.

The authors deemed Graves' hyperthyroidism stable absent ophthalmopathy progression within 18 months. J was trimmed by 7 bases and V by 4 bases; bases with no gene match: 6. Germline V gene lookup returns CDR1 SGHVS and CDR2 FQNEAQ. The CDR3 covers 14 residues. Using RNA transcripts as the source, TCR beta CDR3 regions were amplified. TCR CDR3 underwent first-round RT-PCR with the HTBI primer set. One entry per CDR3 protein results from TCRdb running MiXCR on the multiplex PCR reads. This sample has around 580,000 distinct CDR3 sequences, with 35% to 55% found just once. In its sample, this clonotype was seen many times. Its antigen is undetermined.

Sequences were obtained from peripheral blood or thyroid tissue (not recorded which). The sequence derives from a woman aged 18-30 years with Graves' hyperthyroidism. The genes are TRBV7-8 and TRBJ1-5; 8 nucleotides match TRBD1. The CDR3 protein is CASSSRQGRQPQHF. The CDR3 DNA reads as TGTGCCAGCAGCTCAAGACAGGGGCGCCAGCCCCAGCATTTT.